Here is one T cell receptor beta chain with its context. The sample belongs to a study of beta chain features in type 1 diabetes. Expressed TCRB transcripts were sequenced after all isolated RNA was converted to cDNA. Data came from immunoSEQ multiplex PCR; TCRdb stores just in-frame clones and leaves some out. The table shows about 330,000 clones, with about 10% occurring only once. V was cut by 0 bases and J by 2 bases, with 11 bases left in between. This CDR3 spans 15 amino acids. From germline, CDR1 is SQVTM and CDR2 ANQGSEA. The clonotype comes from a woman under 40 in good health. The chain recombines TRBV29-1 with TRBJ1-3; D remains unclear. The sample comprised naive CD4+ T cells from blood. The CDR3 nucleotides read TGCAGCGTTGAAGACGATGTACTCACTGGAAACACCATATATTTT. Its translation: CSVEDDVLTGNTIYF.